The sample holds a few counts of the clone carrying this T cell receptor (beta chain). What it recognizes is unknown. The whole isolated RNA underwent reverse transcription, so sequencing captured expressed TCRB transcripts. The method was immunoSEQ multiplex PCR; TCRdb's version includes in-frame clones alone and lacks a portion of them. The table lists 500,000 to 850,000 clones, about 14% of them singletons. This sample stems from a study of beta chain features in type 1 diabetes. Looking at the study overall: All of the samples together had roughly 110 million sorted cells examined. Study conclusions and caveats: All four CD4+ subsets from Type 1 diabetes patients carried moderately but significantly shorter TCRB CDR3s. The question left open here concerned HLA type influencing TCRB rearrangement. Cells with high TCR expression could be over-represented when cDNA is sequenced.

Trimming took 1 base from V and 4 from J, leaving 13 bases between them. The CDR3 runs 15 residues. From germline, CDR1 is MNHEY and CDR2 SVGAGI. The chain employs TRBV6-5 and TRBJ2-5; possibly TRBD1 for D (8 bases). The sequencing sample was made of naive CD4+ T cells from blood. This clonotype was sampled from a man younger than 30 with type 1 diabetes. The CDR3, as DNA: TGTGCCAGCAGTTACTGGACAGGGAGGGGAGAGACCCAGTACTTC. This codes for CASSYWTGRGETQYF.